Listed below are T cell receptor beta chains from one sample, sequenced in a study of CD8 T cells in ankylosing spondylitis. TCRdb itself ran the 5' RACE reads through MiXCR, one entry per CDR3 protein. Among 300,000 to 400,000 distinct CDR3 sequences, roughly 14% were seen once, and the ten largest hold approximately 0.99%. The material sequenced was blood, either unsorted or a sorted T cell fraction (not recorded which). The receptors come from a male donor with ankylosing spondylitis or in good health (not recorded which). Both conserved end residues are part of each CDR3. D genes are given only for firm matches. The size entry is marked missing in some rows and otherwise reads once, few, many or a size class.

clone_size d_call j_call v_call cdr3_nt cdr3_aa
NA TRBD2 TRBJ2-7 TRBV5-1 TGCGCCAGCAGCTTGGCGGCTAGCGGGGTCCCCTACGAGCAGTACTTC CASSLAASGVPYEQYF
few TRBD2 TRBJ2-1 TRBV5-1 TGCGCCAGCAGCTCGACTAGCGGGGGGCCTTACAATGAGCAGTTCTTC CASSSTSGGPYNEQFF
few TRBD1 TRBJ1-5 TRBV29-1 TGCAGCGTGGAGGGACAGGGAGGTCAGCCCCAGCATTTT CSVEGQGGQPQHF
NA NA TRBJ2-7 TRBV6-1 TGTGCCAGCGGGCAGGTTCGAGGCTACGGGCAGTACTTC CASGQVRGYGQYF
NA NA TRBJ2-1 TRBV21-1 TGTGCCAGCAGCACCAGGGGGCATAGATACAATGAGCAGTTCTTC CASSTRGHRYNEQFF
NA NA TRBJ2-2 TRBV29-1 TGCAGCGTTGAAGCCAGGGGCGGATTTGGGAACACCGGGGAGCTGTTTTTT CSVEARGGFGNTGELFF
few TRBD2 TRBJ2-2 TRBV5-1 TGCGCCAGCAGCTTGAGCGGGGAGAGGTCCGGGGAGCTGTTTTTT CASSLSGERSGELFF
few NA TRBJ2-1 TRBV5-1 TGCGCCAGCAGCTTGGCCCAGGGGAGCGCAGGTGAGCAGTTCTTC CASSLAQGSAGEQFF
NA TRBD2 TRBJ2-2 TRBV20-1 TGCAGTGCTGCCGCCGGGCGGGGGGCCGGGGAGCTGTTTTTT CSAAAGRGAGELFF
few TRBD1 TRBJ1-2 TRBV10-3 TGTGCCATTTCAACAGGGGGTGGTGGCTACACCTTC CAISTGGGGYTF
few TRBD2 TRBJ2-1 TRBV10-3 TGTGCCATCAGTGTCCCCCAGAGGACTAGCGGTGGCAATGAGCAGTTCTTC CAISVPQRTSGGNEQFF
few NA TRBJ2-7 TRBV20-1 TGCAGTGCTAGAAGGGGTACCGAGCAGTACTTC CSARRGTEQYF
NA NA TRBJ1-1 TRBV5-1 TGCGCCAGCAGCTTTGTGGGGGACACTGAAGCTTTCTTT CASSFVGDTEAFF
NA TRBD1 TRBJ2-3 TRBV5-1 TGCGCCAGCAGCCAGGGACAGGGTTGGGAAACAGATACGCAGTATTTT CASSQGQGWETDTQYF
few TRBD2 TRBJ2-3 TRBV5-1 TGCGCCAGCAGCTTACCTAGCGGGGGTAGCACAGATACGCAGTATTTT CASSLPSGGSTDTQYF
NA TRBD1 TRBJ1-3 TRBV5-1 TGCGCCAGCAGCTCCGACAGGGTCAACACCATATATTTT CASSSDRVNTIYF
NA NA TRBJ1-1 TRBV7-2 TGTGCCAGCAAGGTGAGGGGAAACACTGAAGCTTTCTTT CASKVRGNTEAFF
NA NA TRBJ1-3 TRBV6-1 TGTGCCAGCAAAGGGGGTTCCAGCTCTGGAAACACCATATATTTT CASKGGSSSGNTIYF
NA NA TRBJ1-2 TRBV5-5 TGTGCCAGCACTGATCAGGGAGCTAACTATGGCTACACCTTC CASTDQGANYGYTF
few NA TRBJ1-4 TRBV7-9 TGTGCCAGCAGCTTAAGGGAAGCAACTAATGAAAAACTGTTTTTT CASSLREATNEKLFF